This T cell receptor beta chain originates from a study of PD-1 blockade in classical Hodgkin lymphoma (dated by TCRdb to about 2020). For the study in its entirety: Nivolumab dosing was 3 mg/kg intravenously every 2 weeks, continuing until either disease progression or unacceptable toxicity. The study used TCR beta sequencing and CyTOF to define a peripheral blood immune signature of response to PD-1 blockade in classical Hodgkin lymphoma. Overall study results and their limits: Newly diagnosed patients were reported to have lower baseline TCR diversity than healthy donors, and relapsed/refractory patients were reported to have lower baseline TCR diversity still. The study was restricted to a single clinical trial cohort, and the causes of repertoire differences, possibly disease activity or prior therapy, were left undefined. Among trial patients, those achieving complete response had baseline diversity similar to that of newly diagnosed patients, while diversity was significantly lower in partial responders and progressors. Lower diversity was seen in patients whose nivolumab began less than 1 year after ASCT, and these patients were left out of later analyses so that immune reconstitution would not confound the results. A significant rise by C4D1 was seen in CD4+ but not CD8+ TCR diversity (p=0.0027 vs p=0.16), with the rise being most apparent in complete responders (p=0.02).

Trimming removed 1 base from V and 4 bases from J, leaving 16 bases between the germline ends. From a lookup of the germline V gene, CDR1 and CDR2 are SGHTA and FQGNSA. Including the terminal cysteine and phenylalanine, the CDR3 comprises 16 residues. Solely the CDR3 DNA is kept, with 48 bases framed from the first base. Sample time point, as interpreted from the label and publication: cycle 2 day 1 (C2D1) of nivolumab. All trial patients had relapsed after autologous stem cell transplantation, with cohorts A, B and C differing in prior brentuximab vedotin exposure. A total of under 70 patients with relapsed/refractory classical Hodgkin lymphoma made up the trial cohort, and each patient's best overall response was complete response, partial response or progressive disease. Single-agent nivolumab was administered to trial patients in the multi-cohort phase II CheckMate 205 trial. Best overall response was determined by an independent review committee according to the 2007 International Working Group response criteria. Trial PBMCs were collected immediately before nivolumab initiation (C1D1) and during therapy at cycle 2 day 1 and cycle 4 day 1. Peripheral blood was collected in 8 mL Vacutainer Cell Preparation Tubes, from which PBMCs were isolated by centrifugation and then cryopreserved.

Genomic DNA was isolated using the Qiagen DNeasy kit from unsorted PBMCs as well as from negatively selected CD4+ and CD8+ fractions. Using primers that anneal to V and J segments, immunoSEQ multiplex PCR amplified the TCR beta CDR3 regions. A synthetic immune receptor repertoire was used to minimize amplification bias, and any residual bias was removed computationally once sequencing was done. The study's processing was this. Repertoire diversity was quantified as the Shannon entropy index using custom Python scripts. Unsorted, CD4+ and CD8+ repertoires were examined separately, except in combined analyses, for which CD4+ and CD8+ sequences were merged in silico. Clonal expansion was defined as at least a 2-fold frequency increase after treatment relative to C1D1, with a pseudocount of 0.5 for undetected baseline clones. Singleton clones were defined as clones with 0 or 1 copy at C1D1, and non-singleton clones were defined as clones with 2 or more copies. Clones expanded in unsorted samples were labelled as CD4+, CD8+ or unknown by matching protein sequences in sorted samples from the same patient. Wilcoxon tests on paired samples were used to test changes in diversity from C1D1 to C4D1. TCRdb stores this immuneACCESS table with in-frame sequences only. Part of the clones is absent; in the studies checked, under half of the shortfall reflects unresolved V genes, and no reason is known for the rest. V and J calls and clone size are those listed in that table; D and trimming were worked out from the DNA. This sample has roughly 4,200 clones in its table, and approximately 66% of those were observed once. Roughly a tenth of the sample is held by the ten biggest clonotypes.

Note on this clone: Its antigen is not yet known. No much larger clone exists at a distance of one base, and base qualities are not known.

Sample: peripheral blood mononuclear cells (PBMCs), taken before the second cycle of nivolumab. The receptor was derived from a human donor with classical Hodgkin lymphoma. The rearrangement joined TRBV7-2 to TRBJ1-2, with no D gene named confidently. This receptor carries the CDR3 CASSLVSAGRVYGYTF. The DNA reads TGTGCCAGCAGCTTAGTCTCGGCTGGAAGGGTCTATGGCTACACCTTC.